The sequence of this TCR beta chain was determined in a study of technical replicates of blood from a handful of donors. The CDR3 totals 15 residues. Germline CDR1 and CDR2: MNHEY and SMNVEV (reference sequence). With 0 bases removed from V and 3 bases from J, the gap between germline ends came to 12 bases. Assay: immunoSEQ multiplex PCR; the TCRdb copy retains only in-frame clones and omits some. The sample comprises about 88,000 clones, 80% to 95% of which are singletons, and more than 0.25% rests with the top ten. V and J are TRBV27 and TRBJ2-7, with D tentatively TRBD2 (6 bases). The specimen sequenced was T cells isolated from PBMCs. The source of this sequence is a human donor in good health. The chain's CDR3 is CASSLSVAGFYEQYF. CDR3 in DNA: TGTGCCAGCAGTTTATCGGTCGCGGGGTTCTACGAGCAGTACTTC.